Following are 30 T cell receptor beta chains from one sample sequenced in a study of cytomegalovirus exposure and HLA in healthy donors. This PCR relied on a set of 60 Vbeta primers and 13 Jbeta primers. Only in-frame clones appear in the TCRdb table, and some are missing; sequencing was by immunoSEQ multiplex PCR. The sample shows approximately 100,000 clones, roughly 71% of them seen only once. The sequenced sample consisted of PBMCs. The source is a man aged 45-60 years in good health and CMV-seronegative.

This clone occurred a few times. CDR3 in amino acids: CGGGTGVSSPLHF. The CDR3 DNA is TGTGGCGGAGGTACAGGGGTGAGTTCACCCCTCCACTTT. The rearrangement uses TRBV6-1 and TRBJ1-6, with 7 bases fitting TRBD1. Germline V gene lookup returns CDR1 MNHNS and CDR2 SASEGT. The CDR3 runs to 13 residues.

This rearrangement joins TRBV25-1 to TRBJ2-1; possible D gene TRBD2, 5 bases. CDR3 length: 14 amino acids. V lost 3 bases and J 9 bases, leaving 15 bases between the germline ends. CDR1 and CDR2 (germline): MGHDK, SYGVNS. CDR3 in amino acids: CASSDPTRSGEQFF. The DNA for the CDR3 is TGTGCCAGCAGTGACCCCACTAGAAGCGGTGAGCAGTTCTTC.

The table lists this clone with a count of one. The gene calls are TRBV25-1 and TRBJ1-1, with D possibly TRBD1 on 5 matching bases. The germline V and J ends were trimmed by 3 bases and 10 bases, with 15 bases remaining between them. Germline V lookup: CDR1 MGHDK, CDR2 SYGVNS. There are 13 residues in the CDR3. The CDR3 region is CASSDPGFLVAFF. For the CDR3, the DNA is TGTGCCAGCAGTGATCCAGGGTTTTTGGTAGCTTTCTTT.

The chain is built from TRBV5-1 and TRBJ2-3, with unresolved D. This CDR3 has 13 residues. V was cut by 6 bases and J by 1 base, with 9 bases left in between. The V gene's germline CDR1 is SGHRS and CDR2 YFSETQ. The CDR3 nucleotides are TGCGCCAGCAAGGTTGCGGGCACAGATACGCAGTATTTT. It is translated as CASKVAGTDTQYF.

The chain joins TRBV9 to TRBJ2-3; 9 positions agree with TRBD2. V shed 4 bases, J shed 2 bases, and the junction held 11 bases outside the gene matches. Germline lookup yields CDR1 SGDLS and CDR2 YYNGEE. The CDR3 has 17 amino acids. Here the CDR3 DNA reads TGTGCCAGCAGCCCCGGGACTAGCATCAGGGACACAGATACGCAGTATTTT. Encoded protein: CASSPGTSIRDTDTQYF.

This rearrangement joins TRBV4-1 to TRBJ2-1, with D possibly TRBD2 on 5 matching bases. Germline assignment: CDR1 MGHRA and CDR2 YSYEKL. The CDR3 has 13 residues. V lost 0 bases and J lost 12, with 12 bases in between. The CDR3 spells CASSQEAASRQFF. The CDR3 nucleotides read TGCGCCAGCAGCCAAGAAGCGGCCTCCAGGCAGTTCTTC.

J is TRBJ2-5 and V is TRBV7-8, with D perhaps matching TRBD1 (6 bases). CDR1 is SGHVS, CDR2 FQNEAQ, per germline. The ends were cut back, 6 bases at V and 4 bases at J, with 21 bases in the middle. The CDR3 runs 16 residues. CDR3 nucleotides: TGTGCCAGCAGGCCGACAAACGGGGCCAGGGGAGAGACCCAGTACTTC. Protein product: CASRPTNGARGETQYF.

This clone was recorded a few times. This CDR3 reads CASSLDSGRYRETQYF. Written as DNA, the CDR3 is TGCGCCAGCAGCTTGGATAGCGGGAGGTACCGAGAGACCCAGTACTTC. The chain combines TRBV5-1 with TRBJ2-5, with 10 bases matching TRBD2. Trimming took 0 bases from V and 4 from J; bases not matched to a gene: 6. The CDR3 loop spans 16 amino acids. Germline V gene data show CDR1 as SGHRS and CDR2 as YFSETQ. The full variable domain, rest sourced from reference TRBV5-1 and TRBJ2-5, is KAGVTQTPRYLIKTRGQQVTLSCSPISGHRSVSWYQQTPGQGLQFLFEYFSETQRNKGNFPGRFSGRQFSNSRSEMNVSTLELGDSALYLCASSLDSGRYRETQYFGPGTRLLVL.

The sample holds one count of this clone. This chain links TRBV7-9 with TRBJ1-5; the D is unclear. The CDR3 sequence is 12 residues long. Trimming removed 8 bases from V and 4 bases from J, with 9 bases in between. Germline values: CDR1 SEHNR, CDR2 FQNEAQ (reference sequence). As DNA, the CDR3 is TGTGCCAGCGGCAATTCGAATCAGCCCCAGCATTTT. Translating it yields CASGNSNQPQHF.

The chain links TRBV30 to TRBJ2-5, with D maybe TRBD2 (6 bases). The DNA matches TRBJ2-7 better at its end, which makes the J call doubtful. CDR1 GTSNPN and CDR2 SVGIG come from the germline V gene (reference sequence). The CDR3 runs to 13 residues. The CDR3 nucleotides are TGTGCCTGGAGTGGGGGACTCCGATACGAGCAGTACTTC. Translated, it gives CAWSGGLRYEQYF.

This rearrangement joins TRBV7-8 to TRBJ1-3; perhaps TRBD1 as D (6 bases). In germline, CDR1 is SGHVS, CDR2 FQNEAQ. This CDR3 is 16 amino acids long. Trimming stripped 2 bases from V and 4 bases from J, with 15 bases between. The CDR3: CASSLTGGARGNTIYF. The CDR3 nucleotides read TGTGCCAGCAGCTTAACGGGGGGCGCGAGGGGAAACACCATATATTTT. Based on the CDR3 plus reference TRBV7-8 and TRBJ1-3, the full variable domain is GAGVSQSPRYKVAKRGQDVALRCDPISGHVSLFWYQQALGQGPEFLTYFQNEAQLDKSGLPSDRFFAERPEGSVSTLKIQRTQQEDSAVYLCASSLTGGARGNTIYFGEGSWLTVV.

The chain has TRBV6-5 and TRBJ2-7; 9 bases match TRBD1. CDR1 MNHEY and CDR2 SVGAGI come from the germline V gene. This CDR3 is 15 amino acids long. The V gene end was trimmed by 6 bases and the J gene end by 3 bases; junction bases not matched to a gene: 9. The chain's CDR3 is CASRLGWGQGYEQYF. Written as DNA, the CDR3 is TGTGCCAGCAGACTCGGGTGGGGACAGGGCTACGAGCAGTACTTC.

The genes are TRBV2 and TRBJ2-7; TRBD2 matches at 7 bases. The trim removed 1 base at V and 3 bases at J, leaving 6 bases unmatched. CDR3 length equals 15 residues. Germline V gene sequence: CDR1 SNHLY, CDR2 FYNNEI. In DNA form, the CDR3 reads TGTGCCAGCAGTGAAGAGGGGTCGGGGGGCTACGAGCAGTACTTC. This translates into CASSEEGSGGYEQYF.

This chain links TRBV27 with TRBJ2-1, with 10 bases fitting TRBD2. The CDR3 length is 15 residues. The V and J ends lost 8 bases and 12 bases, in that order; junction bases with no gene match: 16. Germline V gene lookup returns CDR1 MNHEY and CDR2 SMNVEV (reference sequence). The CDR3 here is CASGVGEAGGTGQFF. In nucleotides, the CDR3 is TGTGCCAGCGGGGTGGGAGAAGCGGGGGGGACTGGGCAGTTCTTC.

This sequence joins TRBV5-1 and TRBJ2-7, with 9 bases matching TRBD1. CDR1 is SGHRS, CDR2 YFSETQ, per germline. The CDR3 extends over 15 amino acids. The ends lost 0 bases at V and 6 bases at J; junction bases unmatched: 7. DNA for the CDR3: TGCGCCAGCAGCTTGGTTCAGGGGGGACAGGGCGAGCAGTACTTC. Translated: CASSLVQGGQGEQYF.

The rearrangement uses TRBV5-4 and TRBJ2-4; 12 nucleotides agree with TRBD2. The germline V gene has CDR1 SGHNT and CDR2 YYREEE (reference sequence). CDR3 length equals 17 residues. J lost 5 bases, V lost 0 bases, and 6 bases had no gene match. This CDR3 is CASSLDGLAGGQNIQYF. CDR3 bases: TGTGCCAGCAGCTTGGACGGGCTAGCGGGAGGGCAAAACATTCAGTACTTC. The variable domain in full, with the rest retrieved from reference TRBV5-4 and TRBJ2-4, is ETGVTQSPTHLIKTRGQQVTLRCSSQSGHNTVSWYQQALGQGPQFIFQYYREEENGRGNFPPRFSGLQFPNYSSELNVNALELDDSALYLCASSLDGLAGGQNIQYFGAGTRLSVL.

This chain joins TRBV5-4 and TRBJ1-1, with TRBD1 matching 12 bases. Trimming removed 1 base from V and 4 bases from J; junction bases left unmatched: 5. The CDR3 has 16 residues. Germline V gene sequence: CDR1 SGHNT, CDR2 YYREEE (reference sequence). DNA of the CDR3: TGTGCCAGCAGCTTGCCGGGACAGGGGGCTCTCACTGAAGCTTTCTTT. Its translation is CASSLPGQGALTEAFF.

This rearrangement joins TRBV6-6 to TRBJ2-5; D is possibly TRBD1 (6 bases). The J call may not be correct, given that the DNA end is closer to TRBJ2-7. CDR3 size: 14 residues. Germline lookup yields CDR1 MNHNY and CDR2 SVGAGI (reference sequence). The CDR3 DNA is TGTGCCAGCACTCCACAGGGAAGCTCCTACGAGCAGTACTTC. It encodes CASTPQGSSYEQYF.

V is TRBV11-2 and J is TRBJ2-3, with 10 bases identical to TRBD2. The ends lost 7 bases at V and 5 bases at J; junction bases unmatched: 6. The length of the CDR3 is 14 residues. Germline-derived CDR1 and CDR2 are SGHAT and FQNNGV. In DNA, the CDR3 is TGTGCCAGCACACCTAGCGGGGGTCGAGATACGCAGTATTTT. Translation: CASTPSGGRDTQYF.

The chain couples TRBV19 to TRBJ2-1; 9 bases agree with TRBD1. V shed 10 bases and J 10 bases; nucleotides not matched to a gene: 5. This CDR3 has 11 amino acids. Germline-derived CDR1 and CDR2 are LNHDA and SQIVND (reference sequence). The CDR3 region is CATGQGIEQFF. As DNA, the CDR3 is TGTGCCACCGGACAGGGGATAGAGCAGTTCTTC.

The genes are TRBV7-9 and TRBJ1-1; 8 bases match TRBD1. V lost 6 bases and J lost 1; bases outside the gene matches: 7. CDR1 and CDR2 from the germline V gene are SEHNR and FQNEAQ (reference sequence). The CDR3 loop spans 15 amino acids. CDR3 sequence: CASRDQGATNTEAFF. The DNA for the CDR3 is TGTGCCAGCAGAGATCAGGGGGCGACGAACACTGAAGCTTTCTTT.

This sequence joins TRBV12-5 and TRBJ2-1, with 11 bases aligning to TRBD1. The germline V gene encodes CDR1 LGHNT and CDR2 FRNRAP. Trimming removed 1 base from V and 1 base from J; junction bases left unmatched: 12. The CDR3 covers 20 residues. The CDR3 sequence: CASGLGTGQGAAKSYNEQFF. The CDR3 bases are TGTGCTAGTGGTTTGGGAACAGGACAGGGGGCGGCCAAATCCTACAATGAGCAGTTCTTC.

This clone occurred a few times. This rearrangement joins TRBV6-1 to TRBJ1-1; D gene uncertain. V lost 3 bases, J lost 7 bases, and 6 bases lay in between. This CDR3 is 11 amino acids long. CDR1 is MNHNS, CDR2 SASEGT, per germline. CDR3 DNA sequence: TGTGCCAGCAGTGAGTCGGTTGAAGCTTTCTTT. Protein sequence: CASSESVEAFF.

The chain is built from TRBV11-2 and TRBJ2-3; 9 bases map to TRBD2. CDR3 size: 13 residues. V was clipped by 6 bases and J by 6 bases; unmatched bases: 4. Germline V gene sequence: CDR1 SGHAT, CDR2 FQNNGV. CDR3 sequence reads: CASRLAGMDTQYF. As DNA, the CDR3 is TGTGCCAGCAGACTAGCGGGCATGGATACGCAGTATTTT.

This rearrangement joins TRBV11-3 to TRBJ2-1; TRBD1 aligns across 7 bases. This CDR3 spans 15 amino acids. Trimming cost V 0 bases and J 6 bases; bases outside gene matches: 5. CDR1 and CDR2 (germline): SGHNT, YENEEA. CDR3 region: CASSLDGQAGNEQFF. The CDR3 coding sequence is TGTGCCAGCAGCTTAGACGGACAGGCAGGCAATGAGCAGTTCTTC.

In nucleotides, the CDR3 is TGTGCCAGTAGTCCCGCACTAGGAGAAGCTTTCTTT. Its translation: CASSPALGEAFF. This sequence joins TRBV19 and TRBJ1-1; unclear D gene. Germline CDR1 LNHDA, CDR2 SQIVND (reference sequence). The CDR3 has 12 amino acids. Trimming left V 5 bases short and J 8 bases short, with 12 bases between. The full variable domain, its missing parts supplied by reference TRBV19 and TRBJ1-1, is DGGITQSPKYLFRKEGQNVTLSCEQNLNHDAMYWYRQDPGQGLRLIYYSQIVNDFQKGDIAEGYSVSREKKESFPLTVTSAQKNPTAFYLCASSPALGEAFFGQGTRLTVV.

The J gene is TRBJ2-5, the V gene TRBV5-5; TRBD2 matches 13 bases. The CDR3 covers 15 residues. Looked up from germline, CDR1 is SGHKS and CDR2 is YYEKEE (reference sequence). V dropped 3 bases and J dropped 8; count of bases not matched to a gene: 7. The CDR3 spells CASSSGLAGLETQYF. CDR3 nucleotides: TGTGCCAGCAGCTCGGGACTAGCGGGGTTAGAAACCCAGTACTTC.

CDR3 sequence (DNA): TGTGCCAGTACCTCGACAGGGGGCCTTTTATCGGATACGCAGTATTTT. This translates into CASTSTGGLLSDTQYF. This sequence joins TRBV19 and TRBJ2-3; TRBD1 matches 10 bases. The germline V gene encodes CDR1 LNHDA and CDR2 SQIVND (reference sequence). The V segment lost 7 bases and the J segment 6 bases; nucleotides outside the gene matches: 13. The CDR3 sequence is 16 residues long.

This clone is a singleton in its sample. This rearrangement joins TRBV7-3 to TRBJ2-6, with D maybe TRBD1 (5 bases). Germline CDR1 reads SGHTA; CDR2 reads FQGTGA. The CDR3 consists of 17 residues. The V end lost 5 bases, the J end lost 0 bases, and 14 bases lay between the germline ends. CDR3 in DNA: TGTGCCAGCAGCCCTGTTGGGGCGCGCTCTGGGGCCAACGTCCTGACTTTC. Translating gives CASSPVGARSGANVLTF.

The chain carries TRBV5-4 and TRBJ2-2; 7 nucleotides align to TRBD2. The CDR3 is 16 amino acids. Germline-derived CDR1 and CDR2 are SGHNT and YYREEE (reference sequence). Unmatched junction bases numbered 11, after V lost 4 bases and J lost 5 bases. The CDR3 coding sequence is TGTGCCAGCAGCCGCTCGCGGGGGAGGGGTACCGGGGAGCTGTTTTTT. It encodes CASSRSRGRGTGELFF.